The source of this T cell receptor (beta chain) is a study of CD8+CD57+ T cells in acquired aplastic anemia. The use of genomic DNA as template underpinned the TCR beta VDJ and CDR3 profiling. TCRdb re-derived calls from the reads in MiXCR, one entry per CDR3 protein. This table has under 500,000 distinct CDR3 sequences, about a third appearing once. The CDR3 has 17 residues. Unmatched junction bases numbered 7, after V lost 3 bases and J lost 5 bases. Germline V gives CDR1 SGHVS, CDR2 FNYEAQ. Sequencing involved patients with CD8+CD57+ cell expansion previously shown by flow cytometry. Every patient presented with severe acquired aplastic anemia.

The V call is TRBV7-6, the J call TRBJ2-5, with 15 bases matching TRBD2. The sequenced material came from sorted CD4+, CD8+, or CD8+CD57+ T cells (not recorded which) from PBMCs. The sequence derives from a human donor with aplastic anemia. CDR3 amino acids: CASSLVGLAGGPETQYF. In DNA, the CDR3 is TGTGCCAGCAGCTTGGTCGGACTAGCGGGAGGGCCGGAGACCCAGTACTTC.